This T cell receptor beta chain was sequenced during a study of blood T cell repertoires in COVID-19. TCRdb keeps only in-frame clones here, not all; method: immunoSEQ multiplex PCR. The profile shows roughly 87,000 clones, approximately 85% of them singletons. Germline V CDR1 and CDR2: MNHEY, SVGAGI. The CDR3 is made up of 15 amino acids. The V end lost 0 bases, the J end lost 3 bases, and 11 bases lay between the germline ends. The source material was peripheral blood. The sequence was obtained from a man between 50 and 59 years old with active COVID-19. The chain combines TRBV6-5 with TRBJ1-2; D perhaps matches TRBD1 (6 bases). CDR3 bases: TGTGCCAGCAGTTACTCAAGGACAGACTACTATGGCTACACCTTC. As protein: CASSYSRTDYYGYTF.